This T cell receptor beta chain is drawn from a study of T cell changes during pregnancy in multiple sclerosis. Libraries were prepared by immunoSEQ multiplex PCR; TCRdb keeps only in-frame clonotypes and omits some of them. Found here are fewer than 50,000 clones, 91% of them singletons; the top ten hold about 9.4%. CDR1 is MNHNS and CDR2 is SASEGT in the germline V gene. This CDR3 comprises 13 residues. V lost 11 bases and J lost 1, with 14 bases in between. J is TRBJ1-1 and V is TRBV6-1; no clear D. The source of this sequence is a female donor with multiple sclerosis, enrolled in a pregnancy study. The material sequenced was CD8+ T cells from peripheral blood mononuclear cells, taken after pregnancy. CDR3 DNA: TGTGCCGCCTTGGCAGTCCCGAACACTGAAGCTTTCTTT. The encoded protein is CAALAVPNTEAFF.